The source of this T cell receptor (beta chain) is a study of blood T cells in healthy people across ages. The use of a sample-barcoded 5' primer and a J-beta primer mix characterized a second PCR of 7 to 11 cycles. Sequencing of every sample gave 2.5 million or more CDR3-containing paired-end reads. Using its own MiXCR run on the 5' RACE reads, TCRdb lists one record per CDR3 protein. This sample has just over 800,000 distinct CDR3 sequences, with less than 80% found just once. The sample holds a few counts of this clonotype. Its specificity is not known. Total RNA extracted from each sample amounted to at least 6 micrograms. Study results and limitations: The study regarded diversity estimates from one million T cells as underestimates.

Trimming cost V 5 bases and J 3 bases; bases outside gene matches: 9. The CDR3 spans 16 residues. The germline CDR1 and CDR2 sequences are SGHVS and FQNEAQ. The TCR sequence derives from a man aged 30-40 years in good health. Sequences were obtained from blood. The chain uses TRBV7-8 and TRBJ2-3, with TRBD1 matching 9 bases. The CDR3 bases are TGTGCCAGCAGCCCGTTCCGGGACAGGGTAACAGATACGCAGTATTTT. Translated: CASSPFRDRVTDTQYF.